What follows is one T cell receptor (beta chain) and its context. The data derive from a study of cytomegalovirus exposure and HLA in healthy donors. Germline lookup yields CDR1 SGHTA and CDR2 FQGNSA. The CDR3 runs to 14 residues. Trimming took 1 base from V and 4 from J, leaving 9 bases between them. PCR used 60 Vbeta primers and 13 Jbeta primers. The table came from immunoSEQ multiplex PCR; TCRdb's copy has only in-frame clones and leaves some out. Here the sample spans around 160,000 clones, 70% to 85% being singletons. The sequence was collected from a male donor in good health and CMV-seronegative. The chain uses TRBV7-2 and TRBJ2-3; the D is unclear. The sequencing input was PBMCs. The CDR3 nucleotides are TGTGCCAGCAGCTTAGGAGTTGGAGCAGATACGCAGTATTTT. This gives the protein CASSLGVGADTQYF. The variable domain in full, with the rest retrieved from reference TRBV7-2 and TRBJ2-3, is GAGVSQSPSNKVTEKGKDVELRCDPISGHTALYWYRQSLGQGLEFLIYFQGNSAPDKSGLPSDRFSAERTGGSVSTLTIQRTQQEDSAVYLCASSLGVGADTQYFGPGTRLTVL.